Following are 21 T cell receptor beta chains from one sample sequenced in a study of control samples from healthy donors and cancer patients. Profiled with immunoSEQ multiplex PCR; TCRdb holds only in-frame clones, not every one. The table lists around 130,000 clones, roughly 91% of them singletons. Sequencing used PBMCs. The receptors shown here come from a man aged 50-59 years with head and neck cancer.

This chain connects TRBV6-7 to TRBJ2-3; no reliable D call. TRBV6-7 is noted as an ORF with a role that remains uncertain. The CDR3 sequence is 14 residues long. V lost 2 bases to trimming and J lost 1 base, with 7 bases between them. The CDR3 spells CASSYRVGTDTQYF. CDR3 nucleotides: TGTGCCAGCAGTTACCGGGTCGGCACAGATACGCAGTATTTT.

The CDR3 loop reads CASSQAGASGGYEQYF. CDR3 DNA sequence: TGTGCCAGCAGCCAAGCTGGGGCTAGCGGGGGCTACGAGCAGTACTTC. This chain uses TRBV3-1 (or the pseudogene TRBV3-2) with TRBJ2-7; 10 bases line up with TRBD2. Germline V gene sequence: CDR1 LGHDT, CDR2 YNNKEL (reference sequence). The CDR3 runs to 16 residues. J was trimmed by 3 bases and V by 1 base; bases with no gene match: 6.

The rearrangement joins TRBV6-5 to TRBJ2-7, with a possible D match to TRBD1 (5 bases). The CDR3 length is 15 residues. The V end lost 2 bases, the J end lost 1 base, and 12 bases lay between the germline ends. The germline gives CDR1 MNHEY, CDR2 SVGAGI. As DNA, the CDR3 is TGTGCCAGCAGTTACGGGGCAGGCAGGTCCTACGAGCAGTACTTC. Its protein product is CASSYGAGRSYEQYF.

The rearrangement joins TRBV5-1 to TRBJ2-7, with TRBD1 as a possible D gene (6 bases). Trimming left V 0 bases short and J 0 bases short, with 22 bases between. From germline, CDR1 is SGHRS and CDR2 YFSETQ. This CDR3 spans 19 amino acids. The CDR3 coding sequence is TGCGCCAGCAGCTTGGGATGGCGGACAGAGGGCGAGAGCTCCTACGAGCAGTACTTC. As protein: CASSLGWRTEGESSYEQYF.

This rearrangement joins TRBV24-1 to TRBJ2-3, with D perhaps TRBD1 or TRBD2 (5 bases each). Per germline, CDR1 KGHDR and CDR2 SFDVKD. The CDR3 sequence is 12 residues long. The V gene lost 4 bases and the J gene lost 4 bases, with 5 bases spanning the gap. CDR3 bases: TGTGCCACCAGTGAGGGGGCAGATACGCAGTATTTT. This encodes CATSEGADTQYF.

This clone was observed once. The chain couples TRBV7-8 to TRBJ1-2; tentatively, D is TRBD1 (5 bases). Germline V lookup: CDR1 SGHVS, CDR2 FQNEAQ. This CDR3 is built from 14 residues. Trimming shortened V by 1 base and J by 5 bases, and 11 bases separated the two germline ends. The CDR3 here is CASSLGGTAYGYTF. CDR3 nucleotides: TGTGCCAGCAGCTTAGGGGGGACGGCTTATGGCTACACCTTC.

V usage is TRBV7-9 and J usage is TRBJ1-2; D remains unclear. The CDR3 sequence is 16 residues long. The V end was cut by 4 bases, the J end by 6 bases, with 21 bases between. Per germline, CDR1 SEHNR and CDR2 FQNEAQ (reference sequence). The CDR3 nucleotides are TGTGCCAGCAGCTCCCGGAGGGTGCTCGGGCAGGATGGCTACACCTTC. Translating it yields CASSSRRVLGQDGYTF.

The J gene is TRBJ2-4, the V gene TRBV6-5; D may be TRBD1 or TRBD2 (5 bases each). This CDR3 contains 13 residues. V dropped 6 bases and J dropped 7 bases, with 13 bases sitting between them. CDR1 and CDR2 from the germline V gene are MNHEY and SVGAGI. CDR3 amino acids: CASRTGTANIQYF. Written as DNA, the CDR3 is TGTGCCAGCAGAACCGGGACGGCGAACATTCAGTACTTC.

This clone was seen just once. J is TRBJ2-1 and V is TRBV7-6; TRBD2 agrees at 14 bases. Germline CDR1 is SGHVS and CDR2 is FNYEAQ. The CDR3 runs to 18 residues. With 5 bases clipped from V and 0 bases from J, the junction kept 6 bases outside the gene matches. CDR3 coding DNA: TGTGCCAGCAGCAGGACTAGCGGGGGGTCTAGCTCCTACAATGAGCAGTTCTTC. Amino acid sequence: CASSRTSGGSSSYNEQFF.

V is TRBV9 and J is TRBJ2-3, with D maybe TRBD1 (7 bases). Trimming took 4 bases from V and 6 from J, leaving 18 bases between them. The CDR3 consists of 15 residues. Germline V gene sequence: CDR1 SGDLS, CDR2 YYNGEE. The CDR3 is CASSLQEGALDTQYF. CDR3 DNA: TGTGCCAGCAGCCTCCAGGAGGGGGCCTTGGATACGCAGTATTTT.

This chain links TRBV14 with TRBJ2-5, with D possibly matching TRBD2 (6 bases). CDR3 length: 15 amino acids. The germline CDR1 and CDR2 sequences are SGHDN and FVKESK. Trimming left V 4 bases short and J 3 bases short, with 15 bases between. CDR3 nucleotide sequence: TGTGCCAGCAGCCCCCTAGGGCGGGGAAAAGAGACCCAGTACTTC. Translation gives CASSPLGRGKETQYF.

The rearrangement joins TRBV28 to TRBJ2-7; possible D gene TRBD1, 5 bases. With 3 bases removed from V and 6 bases from J, the gap between germline ends came to 9 bases. Germline V gene lookup returns CDR1 MDHEN and CDR2 SYDVKM. CDR3 length: 12 residues. The CDR3 loop reads CASSFYQGEQYF. CDR3 nucleotides: TGTGCCAGCAGTTTTTACCAGGGCGAGCAGTACTTC.

The gene calls are TRBV4-3 and TRBJ2-2; unclear D gene. Germline V gives CDR1 LGHNA, CDR2 YSLEER. V dropped 1 base and J dropped 3 bases, with 6 bases sitting between them. The CDR3 is made up of 14 amino acids. The CDR3, as DNA: TGCGCCAGCAGCCAAGTTGGCCACACCGGGGAGCTGTTTTTT. Translation: CASSQVGHTGELFF.

This clone showed up just once. The V gene is TRBV18, the J gene TRBJ2-7, with 9 positions matching TRBD1. CDR1 and CDR2 (germline): KGHSH, LQKENI. The CDR3 contains 15 residues. Unmatched junction bases numbered 10, after V lost 3 bases and J lost 7 bases. CDR3: CASSPGTGLWGEQYF. In DNA form, the CDR3 reads TGTGCCAGCTCACCCGGGACAGGGCTATGGGGGGAGCAGTACTTC.

This chain uses TRBV6-5 with TRBJ2-5; the match to TRBD2 covers 8 bases. The trim removed 8 bases at V and 2 bases at J, leaving 4 bases unmatched. Germline CDR1 MNHEY, CDR2 SVGAGI. The CDR3 length is 13 residues. CDR3 amino acids: CASHQRGQETQYF. DNA of the CDR3: TGTGCCAGCCACCAGCGGGGGCAAGAGACCCAGTACTTC.

This clone was seen just once. The CDR3 nucleotides are TGTGCCAGTAGTAAAGCCAGGGTGGTCAATCAGCCCCAGCATTTT. This encodes CASSKARVVNQPQHF. The V and J genes are TRBV19 and TRBJ1-5; D may be TRBD1 (5 bases). This CDR3 contains 15 residues. Trimming shortened V by 4 bases and J by 3 bases, and 13 bases separated the two germline ends. Per germline, CDR1 LNHDA and CDR2 SQIVND (reference sequence).

V usage is TRBV7-3 and J usage is TRBJ2-3; D might be TRBD2 (6 bases). Trimming pared 0 bases from V and 3 bases from J, leaving 10 bases between. There are 15 residues in the CDR3. The germline V gene has CDR1 SGHTA and CDR2 FQGTGA. The DNA of the CDR3 is TGTGCCAGCAGCTTAACGTCGGGGGTGACAGATACGCAGTATTTT. Protein product: CASSLTSGVTDTQYF.

This rearrangement joins TRBV29-1 to TRBJ1-1; TRBD1 aligns across 7 bases. The CDR3 runs 11 residues. J gave up 6 bases and V 7 bases, and 5 bases lay outside the gene matches. The germline V gene encodes CDR1 SQVTM and CDR2 ANQGSEA. CDR3 region: CSERGGPEAFF. CDR3 DNA sequence: TGCAGCGAGAGAGGGGGCCCTGAAGCTTTCTTT.

V gene TRBV5-6 combines with J gene TRBJ2-7; D not certain. The germline CDR1 and CDR2 sequences are SGHDT and YYEEEE. CDR3 size: 11 residues. The V end was cut by 3 bases, the J end by 4 bases, with 5 bases between. The CDR3 spells CASSSFYEQYF. The CDR3 DNA reads TGTGCCAGCAGCTCTTTTTACGAGCAGTACTTC.

V and J are TRBV7-6 and TRBJ1-3, with TRBD1 matching over 7 bases. Germline trimming cut 5 bases from V and 1 base from J; bases unmatched to any gene: 11. Germline V lookup: CDR1 SGHVS, CDR2 FNYEAQ. This CDR3 spans 17 amino acids. CDR3 coding DNA: TGTGCCAGCAGCCCGAGACAGGGTCTAGGATCTGGAAACACCATATATTTT. Its translation is CASSPRQGLGSGNTIYF.

The chain employs TRBV6-5 and TRBJ1-1; a possible D gene is TRBD1 (6 bases). CDR3 size: 13 residues. Germline CDR1 is MNHEY and CDR2 is SVGAGI. Trimming removed 4 bases from V and 12 bases from J, with 18 bases in between. As DNA, the CDR3 is TGTGCCAGCAGTTCCATACAGGGCACGGATCCTTTCTTT. It yields the protein CASSSIQGTDPFF.